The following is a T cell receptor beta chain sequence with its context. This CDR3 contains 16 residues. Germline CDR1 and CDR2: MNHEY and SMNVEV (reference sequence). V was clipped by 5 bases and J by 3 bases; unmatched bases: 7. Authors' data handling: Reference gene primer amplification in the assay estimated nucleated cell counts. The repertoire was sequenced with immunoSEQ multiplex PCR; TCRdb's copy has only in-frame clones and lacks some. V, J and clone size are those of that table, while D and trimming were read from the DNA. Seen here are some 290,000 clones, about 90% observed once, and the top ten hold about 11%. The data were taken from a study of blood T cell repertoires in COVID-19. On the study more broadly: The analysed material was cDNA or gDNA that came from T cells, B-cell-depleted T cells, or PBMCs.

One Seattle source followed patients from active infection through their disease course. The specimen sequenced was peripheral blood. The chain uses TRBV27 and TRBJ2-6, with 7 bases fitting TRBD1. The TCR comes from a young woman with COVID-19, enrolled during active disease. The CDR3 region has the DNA TGTGCCAGCAGTCATGGTCAGGGGGTTGGGGCCAACGTCCTGACTTTC. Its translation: CASSHGQGVGANVLTF.